The rows below give T cell receptor beta chains drawn from one sample of a study of T-cell reconstitution after alpha-beta-depleted transplantation in children. From the PCR reads, TCRdb called clonotypes with MiXCR, one entry per CDR3 protein. Among 100,000 to 120,000 distinct CDR3 sequences listed, under 13% were seen once. The sample consisted of PBMCs from the stem cell graft donor, taken from the stem cell graft. Receptors were obtained from a human donor who donated a stem cell graft to a child with acute lymphoblastic leukemia. Each CDR3 is given with its conserved first and last residue. Each record gives: D gene, J gene, clone size, V gene, CDR3 protein, CDR3 DNA. The D gene is left open where the match is weak. Not every row has a clone size; where given, it reads once, few, many or a size class.

D: .
J: TRBJ1-2
size: many
V: TRBV15
CDR3: CATRGVGALHGYTF
DNA: TGTGCCACCAGGGGTGTAGGGGCCCTACATGGCTACACCTTC

D: .
J: TRBJ2-2
size: many
V: TRBV9
CDR3: CASSVLRAGELFF
DNA: TGTGCCAGCAGCGTGTTAAGGGCCGGGGAGCTGTTTTTT

D: .
J: TRBJ1-3
size: many
V: TRBV7-2
CDR3: CASSLGGIGNTIYF
DNA: TGTGCCAGCAGCTTAGGGGGTATCGGAAACACCATATATTTT

D: .
J: TRBJ2-7
size: many
V: TRBV27
CDR3: CASSFPAGEQYF
DNA: TGTGCCAGCAGTTTTCCCGCGGGGGAGCAGTACTTC

D: .
J: TRBJ1-1
size: many
V: TRBV5-1
CDR3: CASSLGQGKTEAFF
DNA: TGCGCCAGCAGCTTGGGGCAGGGGAAGACTGAAGCTTTCTTT

D: .
J: TRBJ1-1
size: many
V: TRBV12-3/TRBV12-4
CDR3: CASSFGGVPEAFF
DNA: TGTGCCAGCAGTTTTGGAGGGGTCCCTGAAGCTTTCTTT

D: TRBD2
J: TRBJ2-3
size: many
V: TRBV7-6
CDR3: CASSPRLAGVDTQYF
DNA: TGTGCCAGCAGCCCAAGGCTAGCGGGGGTGGATACGCAGTATTTT

D: .
J: TRBJ2-7
size: many
V: TRBV29-1
CDR3: CSVEGSEVGNLYEQYF
DNA: TGCAGCGTTGAAGGATCAGAAGTGGGGAACCTCTACGAGCAGTACTTC

D: .
J: TRBJ2-3
size: many
V: TRBV18
CDR3: CASSPPSVADTQYF
DNA: TGTGCCAGCTCACCACCCTCGGTGGCAGATACGCAGTATTTT

D: .
J: TRBJ1-4
size: few
V: TRBV12-5
CDR3: CASGSTATNEKLFF
DNA: TGTGCTAGTGGTTCTACAGCCACAAATGAAAAACTGTTTTTT

D: TRBD1
J: TRBJ2-1
size: .
V: TRBV7-6
CDR3: CASSPDGAGQGYNEQFF
DNA: TGTGCCAGCAGCCCCGATGGGGCGGGACAGGGCTACAATGAGCAGTTCTTC

D: .
J: TRBJ2-1
size: many
V: TRBV11-2
CDR3: CASSLPYNEQFF
DNA: TGTGCCAGCAGCTTACCCTACAATGAGCAGTTCTTC

D: .
J: TRBJ1-1
size: .
V: TRBV5-1
CDR3: CASSLIQRPMNTEAFF
DNA: TGCGCCAGCAGCCTAATACAGCGGCCTATGAACACTGAAGCTTTCTTC

D: .
J: TRBJ2-3
size: many
V: TRBV20-1
CDR3: CSATDGYTDTQYF
DNA: TGCAGTGCTACAGACGGATACACAGATACGCAGTATTTT

D: TRBD1
J: TRBJ1-2
size: many
V: TRBV7-8
CDR3: CASSLDRGSLYGYTF
DNA: TGTGCCAGCAGCTTAGACAGGGGCTCACTCTATGGCTACACCTTC

D: .
J: TRBJ1-2
size: many
V: TRBV19
CDR3: CASSISDEGYGYTF
DNA: TGTGCCAGTAGTATCTCGGACGAAGGCTATGGCTACACCTTC

D: .
J: TRBJ2-1
size: many
V: TRBV7-3
CDR3: CASSLRRGAGYNEQFF
DNA: TGTGCCAGCAGCTTAAGGCGTGGGGCAGGCTACAATGAGCAGTTCTTC

D: .
J: TRBJ2-3
size: many
V: TRBV7-2
CDR3: CASSSDSLDTQYF
DNA: TGTGCCAGCAGCTCGGACAGTTTGGATACGCAGTATTTT

D: TRBD2
J: TRBJ2-7
size: many
V: TRBV7-2
CDR3: CASSLRTSGTYEQYF
DNA: TGTGCCAGCAGCTTGAGGACTAGCGGGACCTACGAGCAGTACTTC

D: TRBD1
J: TRBJ1-5
size: many
V: TRBV12-3/TRBV12-4
CDR3: CASSSGQGGNQPQHF
DNA: TGTGCCAGCAGTTCCGGACAGGGAGGGAATCAGCCCCAGCATTTT

D: TRBD2
J: TRBJ2-7
size: few
V: TRBV7-2
CDR3: CASSRPTGTSQEQYF
DNA: TGTGCCAGCAGCCGCCCTACCGGGACTAGTCAAGAGCAGTACTTC

D: .
J: TRBJ1-1
size: many
V: TRBV3-1
CDR3: CASSQGVTEAFF
DNA: TGTGCCAGCAGCCAGGGGGTTACTGAAGCTTTCTTT

D: TRBD1
J: TRBJ1-1
size: many
V: TRBV7-2
CDR3: CASSSGGTGGFGAFF
DNA: TGTGCCAGCAGCTCCGGGGGGACAGGGGGTTTTGGGGCTTTCTTT

D: .
J: TRBJ1-1
size: many
V: TRBV6-1
CDR3: CASSQAGAGTEAFF
DNA: TGTGCCAGCAGTCAAGCGGGGGCGGGCACTGAAGCTTTCTTT

D: .
J: TRBJ2-7
size: many
V: TRBV18
CDR3: CASSLAQRGYEQYF
DNA: TGTGCCAGCTCACTGGCCCAAAGAGGCTACGAGCAGTACTTC

D: TRBD1
J: TRBJ2-5
size: .
V: TRBV5-1
CDR3: CASSLGIGQGGQETQYF
DNA: TGCGCCAGCAGCTTGGGAATCGGACAGGGCGGTCAAGAGACCCAGTACTTC

D: TRBD2
J: TRBJ2-7
size: many
V: TRBV7-2
CDR3: CASSLGLVAGEQYF
DNA: TGTGCCAGCAGCTTGGGACTAGTTGCGGGCGAGCAGTACTTC

D: .
J: TRBJ1-3
size: many
V: TRBV29-1
CDR3: CSVDPRSGSGNTIYF
DNA: TGCAGCGTTGACCCAAGATCCGGCTCTGGAAACACCATATATTTT

D: .
J: TRBJ2-7
size: many
V: TRBV6-5
CDR3: CASSWGNQNEQYF
DNA: TGTGCCAGCAGTTGGGGCAACCAAAACGAGCAGTACTTC

D: TRBD2
J: TRBJ2-5
size: many
V: TRBV7-6
CDR3: CASSLSGSGGVTQYF
DNA: TGTGCCAGCAGCTTAAGCGGGAGCGGGGGGGTGACCCAGTACTTC

D: .
J: TRBJ1-5
size: few
V: TRBV7-9
CDR3: CASSLVRAGRNQPQHF
DNA: TGTGCCAGCAGCTTAGTTCGGGCGGGGCGCAATCAGCCCCAGCATTTT

D: TRBD1
J: TRBJ1-5
size: many
V: TRBV27
CDR3: CASKVTGINQPQHF
DNA: TGTGCCAGCAAGGTGACAGGGATCAATCAGCCCCAGCATTTT

D: .
J: TRBJ2-7
size: many
V: TRBV2
CDR3: CASSENYEQYF
DNA: TGTGCCAGCAGTGAAAACTACGAGCAGTACTTC

D: .
J: TRBJ1-5
size: .
V: TRBV9
CDR3: CASSVGQFYQPQHF
DNA: TGTGCCAGCAGCGTAGGGCAGTTCTATCAGCCCCAGCATTTT

D: .
J: TRBJ2-1
size: .
V: TRBV9
CDR3: CASSVPADPRDGNEQFF
DNA: TGTGCCAGCAGCGTACCGGCGGACCCTAGGGATGGTAATGAGCAGTTCTTC

D: TRBD2
J: TRBJ2-1
size: .
V: TRBV6-2/TRBV6-3
CDR3: CASSRRTSGVNNEQFF
DNA: TGTGCCAGCAGCCGCCGGACTAGCGGAGTCAACAATGAGCAGTTCTTC

D: TRBD2
J: TRBJ2-3
size: .
V: TRBV9
CDR3: CASSVVRAGEGDTQYF
DNA: TGTGCCAGCAGCGTAGTCCGGGCGGGGGAGGGAGATACGCAGTATTTT

D: TRBD1
J: TRBJ1-5
size: many
V: TRBV6-2/TRBV6-3
CDR3: CASSSNYRGRGGENQPQHF
DNA: TGTGCCAGCAGTTCAAACTACAGGGGGCGTGGGGGCGAAAATCAGCCCCAGCATTTT

D: TRBD1
J: TRBJ1-2
size: many
V: TRBV7-2
CDR3: CASSPRGQGANYGYTF
DNA: TGTGCCAGCAGTCCAAGAGGACAGGGGGCGAACTATGGCTACACCTTC

D: .
J: TRBJ1-2
size: .
V: TRBV28
CDR3: CASSPGILGYTF
DNA: TGTGCCAGCAGCCCCGGGATCCTCGGCTACACCTTC

D: .
J: TRBJ1-5
size: many
V: TRBV28
CDR3: CASSLSLQPQHF
DNA: TGTGCCAGCAGTTTATCGCTTCAGCCCCAGCATTTT

D: .
J: TRBJ2-1
size: many
V: TRBV9
CDR3: CASSVGAPKPNEQFF
DNA: TGTGCCAGCAGCGTAGGGGCGCCGAAACCAAATGAGCAGTTCTTC

D: .
J: TRBJ2-5
size: many
V: TRBV5-4
CDR3: CASSFGSSEETQYF
DNA: TGTGCCAGCAGCTTCGGGTCTTCCGAAGAGACCCAGTACTTC

D: TRBD1
J: TRBJ2-1
size: many
V: TRBV5-6
CDR3: CASSADRGLDNEQFF
DNA: TGTGCCAGCAGCGCTGACAGGGGCTTAGACAATGAGCAGTTCTTC

D: .
J: TRBJ1-1
size: many
V: TRBV18
CDR3: CASSPAGAGTEAFF
DNA: TGTGCCAGCTCACCTGCAGGGGCAGGGACTGAAGCTTTCTTT

D: .
J: TRBJ2-4
size: many
V: TRBV5-1
CDR3: CASSPDGGANIQYF
DNA: TGCGCCAGCAGCCCGGACGGCGGGGCGAACATTCAGTACTTC

D: TRBD2
J: TRBJ2-1
size: many
V: TRBV29-1
CDR3: CSVDAPGLALSYNEQFF
DNA: TGCAGCGTTGACGCTCCCGGACTAGCCCTCTCCTACAATGAGCAGTTCTTC

D: .
J: TRBJ2-1
size: many
V: TRBV11-2
CDR3: CASSFDGRTNEQFF
DNA: TGTGCCAGCAGCTTTGACGGACGGACGAATGAGCAGTTCTTC

D: .
J: TRBJ2-2
size: many
V: TRBV5-1
CDR3: CASSLVGGPNTGELFF
DNA: TGCGCCAGCAGCTTGGTTGGGGGGCCGAACACCGGGGAGCTGTTTTTT

D: .
J: TRBJ2-1
size: many
V: TRBV7-3
CDR3: CASSLHPTRIAMNNEQFF
DNA: TGTGCCAGCAGCTTACACCCAACACGGATCGCGATGAACAATGAGCAGTTCTTC

D: TRBD2
J: TRBJ2-3
size: many
V: TRBV7-2
CDR3: CASSFSGGADTQYF
DNA: TGTGCCAGCAGCTTTTCCGGGGGGGCTGATACGCAGTATTTT

D: .
J: TRBJ1-2
size: many
V: TRBV20-1
CDR3: CSAGTVNYGYTF
DNA: TGCAGTGCTGGGACCGTGAACTATGGCTACACCTTC

D: TRBD2
J: TRBJ2-3
size: many
V: TRBV15
CDR3: CATSRGDSGGLTDTQYF
DNA: TGTGCCACCAGCAGAGGAGATAGCGGGGGTCTCACAGATACGCAGTATTTT

D: .
J: TRBJ2-7
size: many
V: TRBV29-1
CDR3: CSVEGGTGSFYEQYF
DNA: TGCAGCGTTGAGGGGGGGACAGGATCCTTCTACGAGCAGTACTTC

D: .
J: TRBJ2-2
size: many
V: TRBV28
CDR3: CASSPPIRTGELFF
DNA: TGTGCCAGCAGTCCCCCAATACGCACCGGGGAGCTGTTTTTT

D: .
J: TRBJ2-1
size: .
V: TRBV20-1
CDR3: CSVGTEQFF
DNA: TGCAGTGTAGGGACTGAGCAGTTCTTC

D: .
J: TRBJ2-7
size: many
V: TRBV27
CDR3: CASSLGGLGPEQYF
DNA: TGTGCCAGCAGTTTAGGGGGCTTGGGGCCCGAGCAGTACTTC

D: .
J: TRBJ1-3
size: many
V: TRBV5-1
CDR3: CASSLKQGGGNTIYF
DNA: TGCGCCAGCAGCTTGAAGCAGGGAGGTGGAAACACCATATATTTT